Listed below are T cell receptor beta chains from one sample, sequenced in a study of shared clonotypes between healthy human individuals. Here immunoSEQ multiplex PCR was the method, and the copy in TCRdb shows in-frame clones only, minus some. Of more than 2 million clones listed, around 93% are singletons. Sequenced input: naive CD8+ T cells from PBMCs. These TCRs come from a man aged 18 to 30 in good health. Some clones in this sample may be carry-over from other donors' samples. CDR3s include the opening cysteine and the closing phenylalanine or tryptophan. The order of the fields is V gene, D gene, J gene, CDR3 protein. D genes are given only for firm matches.

V gene: TRBV5-1
D gene: TRBD1
J gene: TRBJ1-6
CDR3 protein: CASSPGGTGSSYNSPLHF

V gene: TRBV7-3
D gene: -
J gene: TRBJ2-2
CDR3 protein: CASSWGGGELFF

V gene: TRBV27
D gene: -
J gene: TRBJ2-7
CDR3 protein: CASSFRALSYEQYF

V gene: TRBV9
D gene: TRBD1
J gene: TRBJ1-1
CDR3 protein: CASSEGTGIEAFF

V gene: TRBV27
D gene: -
J gene: TRBJ2-7
CDR3 protein: CASSFAGTYEQYF

V gene: TRBV19
D gene: -
J gene: TRBJ1-2
CDR3 protein: CASTPGTTNYGYTF

V gene: TRBV7-9
D gene: -
J gene: -
CDR3 protein: CASADGSYEQYF

V gene: TRBV4-3
D gene: -
J gene: TRBJ2-1
CDR3 protein: CASSQGVYGSDNEQFF

V gene: TRBV27
D gene: -
J gene: TRBJ2-5
CDR3 protein: CASSSQLADQETQYF

V gene: TRBV19
D gene: TRBD1
J gene: TRBJ2-7
CDR3 protein: CATRDRGTYEQYF

V gene: TRBV15
D gene: TRBD2
J gene: TRBJ2-1
CDR3 protein: CATSRDREGEQFF

V gene: TRBV29-1
D gene: -
J gene: TRBJ2-7
CDR3 protein: CSATGSDEQYF

V gene: TRBV28
D gene: -
J gene: TRBJ2-3
CDR3 protein: CASSLPVRVTDTQYF

V gene: TRBV4-1
D gene: -
J gene: TRBJ1-3
CDR3 protein: CASSQGGEGNTIYF

V gene: TRBV7-6
D gene: -
J gene: TRBJ2-7
CDR3 protein: CASSAGRGYEQYF

V gene: TRBV7-8
D gene: -
J gene: TRBJ2-7
CDR3 protein: CASSLSDGTSYEQYF

V gene: TRBV6-5
D gene: TRBD1
J gene: TRBJ2-7
CDR3 protein: CASSDRGLPYEQYF

V gene: TRBV5-6
D gene: -
J gene: TRBJ2-3
CDR3 protein: CASSLAGVESTDTQYF

V gene: TRBV27
D gene: -
J gene: TRBJ1-4
CDR3 protein: CASSLTGGNEKLFF

V gene: TRBV27
D gene: -
J gene: TRBJ1-1
CDR3 protein: CASLPRVTSNTEAFF

V gene: TRBV11-2
D gene: -
J gene: TRBJ2-1
CDR3 protein: CASSLVGYNEQFF

V gene: TRBV5-6
D gene: TRBD1
J gene: TRBJ1-1
CDR3 protein: CASSLVDSRGRPLWAEAFF

V gene: TRBV19
D gene: -
J gene: TRBJ1-4
CDR3 protein: CASSLTRASFVEKLFF

V gene: TRBV4-1
D gene: TRBD2
J gene: TRBJ2-1
CDR3 protein: CASSHVGRAFNEQFF

V gene: TRBV4-1
D gene: -
J gene: TRBJ1-4
CDR3 protein: CASSQLPRELFF

V gene: TRBV4-2
D gene: -
J gene: TRBJ2-2
CDR3 protein: CASSQGGSINTGELFF

V gene: TRBV13
D gene: -
J gene: TRBJ2-7
CDR3 protein: CASSLRGAPPYEQYF

V gene: TRBV4-1
D gene: -
J gene: TRBJ2-7
CDR3 protein: CASSQDDPQGVGHEQYF

V gene: TRBV28
D gene: TRBD1
J gene: TRBJ2-5
CDR3 protein: CASSFSRGTGAGETQYF

V gene: TRBV27
D gene: -
J gene: TRBJ1-1
CDR3 protein: CASREQWNTEAFF

V gene: TRBV19
D gene: -
J gene: TRBJ1-5
CDR3 protein: CASSIVGYYQPQHF

V gene: TRBV29-1
D gene: -
J gene: TRBJ1-1
CDR3 protein: CSVEPRQINTEAFF

V gene: TRBV7-6
D gene: TRBD1
J gene: TRBJ2-3
CDR3 protein: CASSSRDSILSTDTQYF

V gene: TRBV19
D gene: -
J gene: TRBJ1-1
CDR3 protein: CASKGIEAFF

V gene: TRBV9
D gene: -
J gene: TRBJ1-2
CDR3 protein: CASSVVSGRSNYGYTF

V gene: TRBV30
D gene: -
J gene: TRBJ2-1
CDR3 protein: CAWSFGVGDDEQFF

V gene: TRBV9
D gene: -
J gene: TRBJ2-4
CDR3 protein: CASLLAKNIQYF

V gene: TRBV29-1
D gene: TRBD2
J gene: TRBJ2-1
CDR3 protein: CSVAGLEYNEQFF

V gene: TRBV5-1
D gene: -
J gene: TRBJ2-1
CDR3 protein: CASSLTWGANEQFF

V gene: TRBV28
D gene: TRBD2
J gene: TRBJ2-4
CDR3 protein: CASSFGRDIQYF

V gene: TRBV9
D gene: -
J gene: TRBJ2-1
CDR3 protein: CASGTVNEQFF

V gene: TRBV11-2
D gene: TRBD2
J gene: TRBJ2-1
CDR3 protein: CASSLEWASGYNEQFF

V gene: TRBV27
D gene: -
J gene: TRBJ2-7
CDR3 protein: CASSLSGAFSEQYF

V gene: TRBV2
D gene: -
J gene: TRBJ1-1
CDR3 protein: CASSDRPVEAFF

V gene: TRBV5-4
D gene: -
J gene: TRBJ1-1
CDR3 protein: CASNEDRMNTEAFF

V gene: TRBV9
D gene: TRBD1
J gene: TRBJ2-7
CDR3 protein: CASSPWGTVYEQYF

V gene: TRBV7-9
D gene: -
J gene: TRBJ2-1
CDR3 protein: CASSLAAGTKFF

V gene: TRBV7-2
D gene: -
J gene: TRBJ2-1
CDR3 protein: CASSLWGGSYNEQFF

V gene: TRBV9
D gene: -
J gene: TRBJ2-3
CDR3 protein: CASSEGGLTQYF

V gene: TRBV28
D gene: TRBD2
J gene: TRBJ2-3
CDR3 protein: CASSPLAGIDTQYF

V gene: TRBV19
D gene: -
J gene: TRBJ1-5
CDR3 protein: CASSWGYSNQPQHF

V gene: TRBV9
D gene: TRBD1
J gene: TRBJ2-7
CDR3 protein: CASSADRAPYEQYF

V gene: TRBV5-1
D gene: -
J gene: TRBJ2-7
CDR3 protein: CASSLEGKLYEQYF

V gene: TRBV27
D gene: -
J gene: TRBJ2-1
CDR3 protein: CASSRNRGGWDEQFF

V gene: TRBV30
D gene: TRBD1
J gene: TRBJ2-1
CDR3 protein: CAWSVFAGTGWEQDEQFF